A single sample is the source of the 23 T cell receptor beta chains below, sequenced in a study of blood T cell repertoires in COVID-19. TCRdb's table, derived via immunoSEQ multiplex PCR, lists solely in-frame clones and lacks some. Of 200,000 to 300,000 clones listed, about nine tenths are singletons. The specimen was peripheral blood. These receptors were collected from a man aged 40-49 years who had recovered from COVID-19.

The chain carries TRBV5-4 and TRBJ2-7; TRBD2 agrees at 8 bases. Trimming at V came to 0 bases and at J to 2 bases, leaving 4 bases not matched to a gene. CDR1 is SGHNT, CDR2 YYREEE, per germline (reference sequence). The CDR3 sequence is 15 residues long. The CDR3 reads CASSLGTSGTYEQYF. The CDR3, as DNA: TGTGCCAGCAGCTTGGGTACTAGCGGTACCTACGAGCAGTACTTC.

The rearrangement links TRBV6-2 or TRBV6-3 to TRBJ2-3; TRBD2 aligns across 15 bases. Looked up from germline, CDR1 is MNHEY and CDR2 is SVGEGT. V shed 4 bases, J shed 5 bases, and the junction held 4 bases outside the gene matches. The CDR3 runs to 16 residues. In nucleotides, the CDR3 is TGTGCCAGCAGTTTTACGGGACTAGCGGGAGGAGATACGCAGTATTTT. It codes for CASSFTGLAGGDTQYF.

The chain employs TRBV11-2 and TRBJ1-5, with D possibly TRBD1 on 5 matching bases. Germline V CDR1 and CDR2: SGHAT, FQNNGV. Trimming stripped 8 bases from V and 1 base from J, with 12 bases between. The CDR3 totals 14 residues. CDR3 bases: TGTGCCAGCGCGCAGGGTCAGAGCAATCAGCCCCAGCATTTT. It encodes CASAQGQSNQPQHF.

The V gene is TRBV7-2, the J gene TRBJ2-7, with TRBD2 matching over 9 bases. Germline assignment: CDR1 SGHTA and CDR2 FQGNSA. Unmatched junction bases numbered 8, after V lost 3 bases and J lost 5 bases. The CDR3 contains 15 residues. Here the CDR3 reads CASSLAGGPSHEQYF. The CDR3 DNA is TGTGCCAGCAGCTTGGCGGGAGGGCCTTCCCACGAGCAGTACTTC.

The CDR3, as DNA: TGTGCCAGCAGCCTAGCGGGGCGGGGGAGCAATGAGCAGTTCTTC. Protein sequence: CASSLAGRGSNEQFF. V usage is TRBV7-3 and J usage is TRBJ2-1, with 9 bases lining up with TRBD2. CDR3 length: 15 residues. Germline CDR1 and CDR2: SGHTA and FQGTGA. Losses at the gene ends were 5 bases for V and 6 bases for J; bases not matched to a gene: 8.

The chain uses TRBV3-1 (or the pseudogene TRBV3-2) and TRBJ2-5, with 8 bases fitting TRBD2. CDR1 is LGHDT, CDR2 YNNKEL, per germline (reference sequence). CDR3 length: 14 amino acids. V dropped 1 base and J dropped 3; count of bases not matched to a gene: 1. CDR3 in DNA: TGTGCCAGCAGCCAAGGTAGCGGGAAAGAGACCCAGTACTTC. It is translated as CASSQGSGKETQYF.

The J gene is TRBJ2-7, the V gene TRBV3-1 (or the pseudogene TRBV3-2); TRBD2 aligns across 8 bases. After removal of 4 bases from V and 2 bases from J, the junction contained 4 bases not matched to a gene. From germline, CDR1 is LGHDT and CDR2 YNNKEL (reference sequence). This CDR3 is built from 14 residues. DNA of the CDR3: TGTGCCAGCAGCCGGGGAGCGGGAGCCTACGAGCAGTACTTC. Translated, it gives CASSRGAGAYEQYF.

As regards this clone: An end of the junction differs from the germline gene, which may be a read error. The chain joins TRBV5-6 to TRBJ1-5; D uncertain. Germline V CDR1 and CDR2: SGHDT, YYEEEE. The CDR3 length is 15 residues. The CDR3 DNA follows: TGTGCCAGCAGCTTCTGGGGAGGAGGCAACCAGCCCCAGCATTTT. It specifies CASSFWGGGNQPQHF.

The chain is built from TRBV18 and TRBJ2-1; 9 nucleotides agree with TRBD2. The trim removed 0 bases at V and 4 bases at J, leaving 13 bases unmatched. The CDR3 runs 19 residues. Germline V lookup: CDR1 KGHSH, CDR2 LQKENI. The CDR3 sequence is CASSPPIGSGGEPYNEQFF. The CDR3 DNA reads TGTGCCAGCTCACCACCGATCGGTAGCGGGGGCGAGCCTTACAATGAGCAGTTCTTC.

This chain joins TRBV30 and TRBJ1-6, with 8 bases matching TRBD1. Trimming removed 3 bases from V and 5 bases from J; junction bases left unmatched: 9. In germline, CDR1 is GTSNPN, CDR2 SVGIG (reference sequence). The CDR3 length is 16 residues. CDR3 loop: CAWSPVGQGDNSPLHF. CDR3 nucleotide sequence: TGTGCCTGGAGCCCTGTCGGACAGGGCGATAATTCACCCCTCCACTTT.

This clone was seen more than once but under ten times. CDR3 DNA sequence: TGTGCCAGCAGCGTAGAGACTAGCGCACAATACGAGCAGTACTTC. Its protein is CASSVETSAQYEQYF. This chain links TRBV9 with TRBJ2-7, with 8 bases fitting TRBD2. The germline V gene encodes CDR1 SGDLS and CDR2 YYNGEE. The CDR3 covers 15 residues. The J segment lost 4 bases and the V segment lost 0 bases, leaving 6 bases of the junction unmatched.

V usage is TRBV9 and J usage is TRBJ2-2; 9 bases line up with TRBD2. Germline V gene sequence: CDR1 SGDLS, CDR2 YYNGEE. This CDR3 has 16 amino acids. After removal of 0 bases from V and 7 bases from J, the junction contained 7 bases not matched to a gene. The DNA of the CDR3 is TGTGCCAGCAGCGTAGGTCTAGCGGGACGGGGCGGGGAGCTGTTTTTT. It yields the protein CASSVGLAGRGGELFF.

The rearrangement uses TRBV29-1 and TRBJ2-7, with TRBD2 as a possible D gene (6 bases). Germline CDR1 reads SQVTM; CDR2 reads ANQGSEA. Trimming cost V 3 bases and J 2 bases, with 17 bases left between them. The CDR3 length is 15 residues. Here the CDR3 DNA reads TGCAGCGTTGATACTAGTAACGGGGGAACCTACGAGCAGTACTTC. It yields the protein CSVDTSNGGTYEQYF.

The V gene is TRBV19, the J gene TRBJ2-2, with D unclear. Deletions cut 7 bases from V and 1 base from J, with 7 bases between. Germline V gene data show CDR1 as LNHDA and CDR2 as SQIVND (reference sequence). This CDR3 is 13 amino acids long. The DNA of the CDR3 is TGTGCCAGTAATCGTATGAACACCGGGGAGCTGTTTTTT. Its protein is CASNRMNTGELFF. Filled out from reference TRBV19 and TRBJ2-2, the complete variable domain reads DGGITQSPKYLFRKEGQNVTLSCEQNLNHDAMYWYRQDPGQGLRLIYYSQIVNDFQKGDIAEGYSVSREKKESFPLTVTSAQKNPTAFYLCASNRMNTGELFFGEGSRLTVL.

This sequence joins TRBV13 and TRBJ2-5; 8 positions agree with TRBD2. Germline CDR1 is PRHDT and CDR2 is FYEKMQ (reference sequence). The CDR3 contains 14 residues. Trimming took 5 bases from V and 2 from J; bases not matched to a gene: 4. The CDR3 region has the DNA TGTGCCAGCAGCACAACGGGGGGGCAAGAGACCCAGTACTTC. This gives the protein CASSTTGGQETQYF.

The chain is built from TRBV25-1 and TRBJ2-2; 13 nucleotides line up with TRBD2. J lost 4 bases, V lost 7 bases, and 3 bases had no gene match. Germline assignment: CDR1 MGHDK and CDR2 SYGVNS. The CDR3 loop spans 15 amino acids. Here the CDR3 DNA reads TGTGCCAGCAAGGGGACTAGCGGGACCACCGGGGAGCTGTTTTTT. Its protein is CASKGTSGTTGELFF.

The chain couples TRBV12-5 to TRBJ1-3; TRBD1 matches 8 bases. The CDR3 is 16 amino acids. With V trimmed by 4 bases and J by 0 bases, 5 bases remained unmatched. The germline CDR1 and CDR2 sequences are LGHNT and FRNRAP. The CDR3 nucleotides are TGTGCTAGTGGTTGCAGGACAGGGTACTCTGGAAACACCATATATTTT. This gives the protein CASGCRTGYSGNTIYF.

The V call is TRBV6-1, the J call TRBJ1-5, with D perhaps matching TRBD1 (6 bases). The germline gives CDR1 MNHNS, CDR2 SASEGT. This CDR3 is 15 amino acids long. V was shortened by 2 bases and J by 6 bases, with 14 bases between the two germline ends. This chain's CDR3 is CASSEPTGYGQPQHF. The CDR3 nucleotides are TGTGCCAGCAGTGAACCCACAGGGTATGGTCAGCCCCAGCATTTT.

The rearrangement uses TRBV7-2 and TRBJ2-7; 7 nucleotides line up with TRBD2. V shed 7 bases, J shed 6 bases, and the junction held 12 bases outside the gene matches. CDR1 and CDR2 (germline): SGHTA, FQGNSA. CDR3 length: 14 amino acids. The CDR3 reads CASTPWEGLGEQYF. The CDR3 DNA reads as TGTGCCAGCACCCCGTGGGAGGGGCTGGGCGAGCAGTACTTC.

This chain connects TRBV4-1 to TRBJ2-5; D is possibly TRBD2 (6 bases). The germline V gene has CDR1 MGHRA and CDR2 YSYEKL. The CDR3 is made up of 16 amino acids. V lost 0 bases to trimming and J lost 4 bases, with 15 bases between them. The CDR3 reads CASSQEEGFLVETQYF. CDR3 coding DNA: TGCGCCAGCAGCCAAGAGGAGGGGTTCCTTGTAGAGACCCAGTACTTC.

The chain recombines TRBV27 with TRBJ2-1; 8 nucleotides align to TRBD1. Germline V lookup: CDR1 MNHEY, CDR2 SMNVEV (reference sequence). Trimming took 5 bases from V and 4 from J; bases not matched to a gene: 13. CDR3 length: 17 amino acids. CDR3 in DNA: TGTGCCAGCAGTCCGCAACTCCGGGACAGGCAATACAATGAGCAGTTCTTC. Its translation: CASSPQLRDRQYNEQFF.

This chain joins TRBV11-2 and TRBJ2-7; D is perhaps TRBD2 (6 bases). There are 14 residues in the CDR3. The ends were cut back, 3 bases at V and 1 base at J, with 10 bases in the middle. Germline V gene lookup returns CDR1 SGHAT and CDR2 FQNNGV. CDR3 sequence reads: CASSFLGGSYEQYF. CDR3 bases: TGTGCCAGCAGCTTTTTGGGGGGATCCTACGAGCAGTACTTC.

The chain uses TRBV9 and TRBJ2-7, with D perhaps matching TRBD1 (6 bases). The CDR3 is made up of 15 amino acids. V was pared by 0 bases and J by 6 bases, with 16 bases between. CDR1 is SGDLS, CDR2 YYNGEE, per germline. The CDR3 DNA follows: TGTGCCAGCAGCGTAGTGGGTCTCAGGGGAAGCGAGCAGTACTTC. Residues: CASSVVGLRGSEQYF. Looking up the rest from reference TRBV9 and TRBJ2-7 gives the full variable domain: DSGVTQTPKHLITATGQRVTLRCSPRSGDLSVYWYQQSLDQGLQFLIQYYNGEERAKGNILERFSAQQFPDLHSELNLSSLELGDSALYFCASSVVGLRGSEQYFGPGTRLTVT.